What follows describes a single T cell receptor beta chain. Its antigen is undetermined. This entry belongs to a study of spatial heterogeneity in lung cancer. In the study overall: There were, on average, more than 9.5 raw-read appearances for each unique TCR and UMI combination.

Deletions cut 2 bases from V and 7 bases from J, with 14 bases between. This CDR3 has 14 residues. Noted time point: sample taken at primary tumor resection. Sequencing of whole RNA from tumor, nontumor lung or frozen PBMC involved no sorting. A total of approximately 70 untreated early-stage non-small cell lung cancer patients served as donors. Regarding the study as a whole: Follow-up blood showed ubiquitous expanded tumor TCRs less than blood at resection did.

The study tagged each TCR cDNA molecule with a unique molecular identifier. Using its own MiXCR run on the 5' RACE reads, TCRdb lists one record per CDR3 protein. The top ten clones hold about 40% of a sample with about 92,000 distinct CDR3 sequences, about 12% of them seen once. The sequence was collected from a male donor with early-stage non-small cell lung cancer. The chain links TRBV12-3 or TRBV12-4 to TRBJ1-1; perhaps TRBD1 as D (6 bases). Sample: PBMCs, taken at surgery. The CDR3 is CASSLRQGTSEAFF. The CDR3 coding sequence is TGTGCCAGCAGTTTACGGCAGGGGACGAGTGAAGCTTTCTTT.